This TCR beta chain was recorded in a study of OX40 agonist ivuxolimab in advanced cancers. Profiled with immunoSEQ multiplex PCR; TCRdb holds only in-frame clones, not every one. Of about 94,000 clones in the sample, around 91% are singletons; the top ten hold 0.81%. Study results and limitations: With doses of 0.1-3.0 mg/kg, partial responders showed among the lowest clonal expansion. CD8+ T cells were the subset that, on average, had more expanded clones than CD4+.

For this clone: Its antigen remains unidentified.

V was clipped by 3 bases and J by 0 bases; unmatched bases: 4. CDR1 and CDR2 (germline): LNHDA, SQIVND (reference sequence). This CDR3 contains 16 residues. Specimen: CD4+ or CD8+ T cells sorted from blood, collected in a trial of the OX40 agonist ivuxolimab. The chain uses TRBV19 and TRBJ1-1, with TRBD1 matching 10 bases. This clonotype was obtained from an adult with an advanced solid tumor such as melanoma, head and neck, liver or kidney cancer. The CDR3 sequence is CASSIQGTGVNTEAFF. As DNA, the CDR3 is TGTGCCAGTAGTATCCAGGGGACAGGGGTGAACACTGAAGCTTTCTTT.